Below are 24 T cell receptor beta chains sequenced from a single sample in a study of blood T cell repertoires in COVID-19. Clones were read by immunoSEQ multiplex PCR, and TCRdb kept only the in-frame ones, dropping some. The sample shows roughly 100,000 clones, around 87% of them seen only once. The material sequenced was peripheral blood. The receptors were gathered from a man in his forties or fifties with acute or convalescent COVID-19.

V usage is TRBV30 and J usage is TRBJ1-2; TRBD1 aligns across 12 bases. CDR1 and CDR2 from the germline V gene are GTSNPN and SVGIG (reference sequence). The V and J ends lost 1 base and 8 bases, in that order; junction bases with no gene match: 8. The CDR3 is made up of 15 amino acids. DNA of the CDR3: TGTGCCTGGAGTGACGGGACAGGGGGCCGCCTGGGCTACACCTTC. Encoded protein: CAWSDGTGGRLGYTF.

The sample holds one count of this clone. The V call is TRBV4-1, the J call TRBJ2-7, with 9 bases identical to TRBD1. From germline, CDR1 is MGHRA and CDR2 YSYEKL. The CDR3 has 15 residues. V lost 0 bases to trimming and J lost 7 bases; unmatched junction nucleotides: 7. This CDR3 is CASSQDWDRVGEQYF. The CDR3 bases are TGCGCCAGCAGCCAAGATTGGGACAGGGTGGGGGAGCAGTACTTC.

The rearrangement joins TRBV24-1 to TRBJ2-1; 9 bases map to TRBD2. The length of the CDR3 is 13 residues. Trimming removed 3 bases from V and 10 bases from J; junction bases left unmatched: 3. Germline V lookup: CDR1 KGHDR, CDR2 SFDVKD. The chain's CDR3 is CATSDPAGGEQFF. DNA of the CDR3: TGTGCCACCAGTGATCCAGCGGGAGGCGAGCAGTTCTTC.

V is TRBV28 and J is TRBJ2-7, with D tentatively TRBD2 (6 bases). The CDR3 runs to 14 residues. Germline CDR1 reads MDHEN; CDR2 reads SYDVKM. Between the trimmed V and J ends, which lost 7 bases and 2 bases, there was a span of 15 bases. The CDR3 sequence is CASTFGGSAYEQYF. As DNA, the CDR3 is TGTGCCAGCACCTTCGGGGGAAGCGCCTACGAGCAGTACTTC.

The CDR3 is CASTPETGEQYF. The CDR3 DNA follows: TGTGCCAGCACACCTGAAACGGGAGAGCAGTACTTC. The rearrangement uses TRBV6-5 and TRBJ2-7; D perhaps matches TRBD2 (5 bases). Trimming removed 7 bases from V and 7 bases from J, with 14 bases in between. In germline, CDR1 is MNHEY, CDR2 SVGAGI. The CDR3 is 12 amino acids.

The chain recombines TRBV7-2 with TRBJ2-1, with D perhaps TRBD1 (5 bases). The CDR3 consists of 15 residues. Trimming took 1 base from V and 2 from J, leaving 9 bases between them. Germline CDR1 reads SGHTA; CDR2 reads FQGNSA. Here the CDR3 DNA reads TGTGCCAGCAGCTTAGAGGGGTTTCCCTACAATGAGCAGTTCTTC. It translates to CASSLEGFPYNEQFF.

The CDR3 loop reads CASAGTGGFQPQHF. The CDR3 nucleotides are TGTGCCAGCGCCGGGACAGGGGGCTTCCAGCCCCAGCATTTT. This chain connects TRBV28 to TRBJ1-5; 12 bases map to TRBD1. Per germline, CDR1 MDHEN and CDR2 SYDVKM. The CDR3 has 14 amino acids. V gave up 8 bases and J gave up 7 bases; unmatched junction bases: 6.

The chain links TRBV6-5 to TRBJ1-5; TRBD1 might be the D (6 bases). CDR1 MNHEY and CDR2 SVGAGI come from the germline V gene. The ends were cut back, 6 bases at V and 7 bases at J, with 13 bases in the middle. There are 13 residues in the CDR3. CDR3 protein: CASSPQGKQPQHF. The CDR3 region has the DNA TGTGCCAGCAGCCCGCAGGGGAAACAGCCCCAGCATTTT.

This clone appeared once. This chain links TRBV7-6 with TRBJ2-7, with 11 bases that match TRBD2. This CDR3 region has 16 residues. Trimming removed 3 bases from V and 0 bases from J; junction bases left unmatched: 4. Germline-derived CDR1 and CDR2 are SGHVS and FNYEAQ. CDR3 nucleotide sequence: TGTGCCAGCAGCTTTGGAACTAGCGGGAGCTCCTACGAGCAGTACTTC. Translated: CASSFGTSGSSYEQYF.

The chain uses TRBV5-5 and TRBJ2-7, with a possible D match to TRBD2 (6 bases). The V and J ends lost 1 base and 4 bases respectively, with 12 bases between them. The CDR3 has 14 amino acids. Looked up from germline, CDR1 is SGHKS and CDR2 is YYEKEE (reference sequence). CDR3 in DNA: TGTGCCAGCAGCTTGCAGGAGGGGAGGTACGAGCAGTACTTC. Translation: CASSLQEGRYEQYF.

The chain carries TRBV9 and TRBJ1-4; 8 positions match TRBD1. The CDR3 sequence is 14 residues long. V was pared by 0 bases and J by 9 bases, with 4 bases of the junction left unmatched. CDR1 and CDR2 (germline): SGDLS, YYNGEE. Here the CDR3 reads CASSVGWDRQKLFF. CDR3 nucleotides: TGTGCCAGCAGCGTAGGATGGGACAGGCAAAAACTGTTTTTT.

V usage is TRBV5-1 and J usage is TRBJ2-1; perhaps TRBD1 as D (6 bases). This CDR3 has 15 amino acids. V was clipped by 4 bases and J by 0 bases, with 11 bases between them. Germline V gene sequence: CDR1 SGHRS, CDR2 YFSETQ. The CDR3 is CASSPGQSSYNEQFF. Written as DNA, the CDR3 is TGCGCCAGCAGCCCCGGACAGAGCTCCTACAATGAGCAGTTCTTC.

The chain has TRBV19 and TRBJ2-4; 12 bases are a match to TRBD2. With V trimmed by 4 bases and J by 2 bases, 18 bases remained unmatched. Germline assignment: CDR1 LNHDA and CDR2 SQIVND (reference sequence). The CDR3 covers 21 residues. The CDR3 here is CASSTQGRTSGVYSPKNIQYF. CDR3 coding DNA: TGTGCCAGTAGTACCCAAGGAAGGACTAGCGGGGTCTATTCCCCCAAAAACATTCAGTACTTC.

The gene calls are TRBV5-6 and TRBJ2-2; weak D call: TRBD1 (5 bases). The length of the CDR3 is 16 residues. Germline-derived CDR1 and CDR2 are SGHDT and YYEEEE. Trimming removed 1 base at V and 3 bases at J, with 13 bases between. CDR3 region: CASSLLGVGDTGELFF. The DNA for the CDR3 is TGTGCCAGCAGCTTGTTAGGGGTTGGTGACACCGGGGAGCTGTTTTTT.

The V call is TRBV9, the J call TRBJ2-1; TRBD2 agrees at 12 bases. This CDR3 region has 16 residues. In germline, CDR1 is SGDLS, CDR2 YYNGEE. V shed 4 bases, J shed 4 bases, and the junction held 6 bases outside the gene matches. In nucleotides, the CDR3 is TGTGCCAGCAGCCTACGGCTAGCGGGAGGGTACAATGAGCAGTTCTTC. Translating gives CASSLRLAGGYNEQFF. The full variable domain, completed using reference TRBV9 and TRBJ2-1, is DSGVTQTPKHLITATGQRVTLRCSPRSGDLSVYWYQQSLDQGLQFLIQYYNGEERAKGNILERFSAQQFPDLHSELNLSSLELGDSALYFCASSLRLAGGYNEQFFGPGTRLTVL.

This chain connects TRBV28 to TRBJ1-5, with D maybe TRBD1 (5 bases). Trimming cost V 6 bases and J 4 bases, with 7 bases left between them. Per the germline V gene, CDR1 is MDHEN and CDR2 is SYDVKM. The CDR3 is 12 amino acids. The CDR3 bases are TGTGCCAGCAGCCCAGGGAATCAGCCCCAGCATTTT. This translates into CASSPGNQPQHF.

DNA for the CDR3: TGCGCCAGCAGCCAAGTGTTCGGGAAACAACACAATGAGCAGTTCTTC. It translates to CASSQVFGKQHNEQFF. V is TRBV4-1 and J is TRBJ2-1, with D tentatively TRBD2 (5 bases). Trimming stripped 1 base from V and 5 bases from J, with 15 bases between. Germline CDR1 is MGHRA and CDR2 is YSYEKL. This CDR3 comprises 16 residues.

The table lists this clone with a few counts. The genes are TRBV18 and TRBJ2-7; 7 bases align to TRBD1. The trim removed 2 bases at V and 2 bases at J, leaving 3 bases unmatched. Germline lookup yields CDR1 KGHSH and CDR2 LQKENI. This CDR3 is 14 amino acids long. The CDR3 protein is CASSPSQGTYEQYF. DNA of the CDR3: TGTGCCAGCTCACCATCACAGGGGACCTACGAGCAGTACTTC.

V and J are TRBV10-3 and TRBJ2-7; 7 bases are shared with TRBD2. Germline assignment: CDR1 ENHRY and CDR2 SYGVKD. This CDR3 comprises 15 residues. J was trimmed by 3 bases and V by 4 bases; bases with no gene match: 9. The CDR3 reads CAISALEGGVYEQYF. The CDR3 DNA reads TGTGCCATCAGTGCCCTGGAGGGAGGGGTCTACGAGCAGTACTTC.

About this clone itself: Relative to the germline gene, one junction end is altered; a read error may explain this. V usage is TRBV7-9 and J usage is TRBJ2-7; 8 positions agree with TRBD2. Germline CDR1 and CDR2: SEHNR and FQNEAQ (reference sequence). The CDR3 length is 12 residues. CDR3 in amino acids: CASSLDRAGARF. As DNA, the CDR3 is TGTGCCAGCAGCTTAGACAGAGCGGGGGCGAGATTC.

V is TRBV11-2 and J is TRBJ2-5; D might be TRBD2 (6 bases). V was trimmed by 5 bases and J by 7 bases, leaving 20 bases between them. Germline CDR1 reads SGHAT; CDR2 reads FQNNGV. The CDR3 extends over 15 amino acids. This chain's CDR3 is CASSRSGGELGTQYF. In DNA, the CDR3 is TGTGCCAGCAGCCGGTCCGGAGGGGAGCTGGGGACCCAGTACTTC.

This rearrangement joins TRBV3-1 (or the pseudogene TRBV3-2) to TRBJ1-3; D remains ambiguous. The CDR3 runs 14 residues. Germline V gene lookup returns CDR1 LGHDT and CDR2 YNNKEL (reference sequence). V lost 4 bases to trimming and J lost 0 bases, with 7 bases between them. The CDR3 loop reads CASSPGSSGNTIYF. In nucleotides, the CDR3 is TGTGCCAGCAGCCCGGGAAGCTCTGGAAACACCATATATTTT.

The chain employs TRBV5-1 and TRBJ2-1; 8 bases fit TRBD2. In germline, CDR1 is SGHRS, CDR2 YFSETQ. After removal of 0 bases from V and 5 bases from J, the junction contained 7 bases not matched to a gene. The CDR3 covers 16 residues. The CDR3 region is CASSLARAGANNEQFF. The CDR3 DNA sequence: TGCGCCAGCAGCTTGGCTCGAGCGGGGGCTAACAATGAGCAGTTCTTC.

The J gene is TRBJ2-7, the V gene TRBV7-9, with a weak D call TRBD2 (5 bases). Germline loops: CDR1 SEHNR, CDR2 FQNEAQ (reference sequence). Trimming took 5 bases from V and 2 from J, leaving 7 bases between them. The CDR3 extends over 12 amino acids. Here the CDR3 DNA reads TGTGCCAGCAGCCGAGGGACCTACGAGCAGTACTTC. The encoded protein is CASSRGTYEQYF.